The T cell receptor (beta chain) described here comes from a study of Tregs in tolerant kidney transplant recipients. This CDR3 region has 15 residues. V shed 6 bases, J shed 1 base, and the junction held 6 bases outside the gene matches. Germline V gene lookup returns CDR1 ENHRY and CDR2 SYGVKD. Libraries were prepared by immunoSEQ multiplex PCR; TCRdb keeps only in-frame clonotypes and omits some of them. The sample has around 74,000 clones, roughly 98% seen once. Sequenced here: CD4+ T cells from blood, sampled before the transplant. The TCR was taken from a human donor who received a combined kidney and bone marrow transplant. This sequence joins TRBV10-3 and TRBJ2-1, with TRBD1 identical over 7 bases. This CDR3 reads CAIRGQRLSYNEQFF. Written as DNA, the CDR3 is TGTGCCATCAGGGGACAGAGACTGTCCTACAATGAGCAGTTCTTC.